The 11 T cell receptor beta chains below come from one sample, sequenced in a study of memory CD4+ T cells and cytomegalovirus serostatus. Clones were read by immunoSEQ multiplex PCR, and TCRdb kept only the in-frame ones, dropping some. Of around 44,000 clones in the sample, about three quarters are singletons; the top ten hold around 0.6%. Single viable CD3+CD4+CD8-CD45RO+ cells were sorted as the memory CD4+ T cells. The specimen sequenced was memory CD4+ T cells from blood. Source of these receptors: an adult in good health and CMV-seronegative.

The chain employs TRBV6-1 and TRBJ1-5; no clear D. The ends were cut back, 2 bases at V and 0 bases at J, with 8 bases in the middle. The CDR3 runs to 15 residues. CDR1 MNHNS and CDR2 SASEGT come from the germline V gene. CDR3 DNA: TGTGCCAGCAGTGAAATGTCGGATAGCAATCAGCCCCAGCATTTT. Residues: CASSEMSDSNQPQHF.

J is TRBJ1-1 and V is TRBV19; 10 nucleotides match TRBD1. The CDR3 is 15 amino acids. Germline V gives CDR1 LNHDA, CDR2 SQIVND (reference sequence). The ends lost 7 bases at V and 0 bases at J; junction bases unmatched: 5. The CDR3 loop reads CASTPTGGMNTEAFF. CDR3 nucleotides: TGTGCCAGTACCCCGACAGGGGGCATGAACACTGAAGCTTTCTTT.

This sequence joins TRBV5-1 and TRBJ1-6, with a tentative D call TRBD1 (6 bases). In germline, CDR1 is SGHRS, CDR2 YFSETQ. V was trimmed by 1 base and J by 7 bases, leaving 15 bases between them. The CDR3 runs 16 residues. The CDR3 region is CASSLTPGHKNSPLHF. The CDR3 nucleotides are TGCGCCAGCAGCTTGACCCCGGGACATAAGAATTCACCCCTCCACTTT.

This rearrangement joins TRBV5-4 to TRBJ1-1; TRBD1 is a possible D gene (6 bases). Germline V gene data show CDR1 as SGHNT and CDR2 as YYREEE (reference sequence). V lost 0 bases, J lost 5 bases, and 17 bases lay in between. This CDR3 spans 16 amino acids. Written as DNA, the CDR3 is TGTGCCAGCAGCTTGGGGGCCAGGGGAGGGTATACTGAAGCTTTCTTT. Translation gives CASSLGARGGYTEAFF.

The chain joins TRBV11-2 to TRBJ2-4; possible D gene TRBD2, 5 bases. The CDR3 contains 14 residues. The germline V gene encodes CDR1 SGHAT and CDR2 FQNNGV. V was pared by 0 bases and J by 6 bases, with 9 bases between. CDR3 sequence (DNA): TGTGCCAGCAGCTTAGATATGGCGGGAAACATTCAGTACTTC. It translates to CASSLDMAGNIQYF.

V is TRBV7-9 and J is TRBJ2-1, with D unclear. This CDR3 is 15 amino acids long. V was cut by 1 base and J by 2 bases, with 9 bases left in between. Germline V lookup: CDR1 SEHNR, CDR2 FQNEAQ (reference sequence). The CDR3 loop reads CASSLVAGPYNEQFF. Here the CDR3 DNA reads TGTGCCAGCAGCTTAGTGGCAGGCCCCTACAATGAGCAGTTCTTC.

The chain links TRBV28 to TRBJ2-1; 9 positions match TRBD2. Per germline, CDR1 MDHEN and CDR2 SYDVKM. The J segment lost 5 bases and the V segment lost 6 bases, leaving 11 bases of the junction unmatched. This CDR3 region has 16 residues. The CDR3 region is CASSLPGLAPNNEQFF. The CDR3 DNA reads as TGTGCCAGCAGCCTACCCGGACTAGCGCCTAACAATGAGCAGTTCTTC.

This clone was seen a few times. The chain joins TRBV6-1 to TRBJ1-2; D uncertain. V dropped 3 bases and J dropped 8 bases, with 10 bases sitting between them. The CDR3 totals 12 residues. Per the germline V gene, CDR1 is MNHNS and CDR2 is SASEGT. The CDR3 nucleotides are TGTGCCAGCAGTGAGGACCAACGGGGCTACACCTTC. Its translation: CASSEDQRGYTF.

This clone was counted once. The chain has TRBV5-1 and TRBJ1-1; TRBD1 aligns across 9 bases. Trimming removed 0 bases from V and 10 bases from J; junction bases left unmatched: 7. Germline assignment: CDR1 SGHRS and CDR2 YFSETQ. The CDR3 consists of 14 residues. Here the CDR3 reads CASSLVGDRAVAFF. In nucleotides, the CDR3 is TGCGCCAGCAGCTTGGTTGGGGACAGGGCCGTAGCTTTCTTT.

This clone was counted a single time. The chain uses TRBV13 and TRBJ1-6; 11 bases map to TRBD1. This CDR3 has 18 amino acids. Germline CDR1 and CDR2: PRHDT and FYEKMQ (reference sequence). The ends lost 5 bases at V and 6 bases at J; junction bases unmatched: 12. The CDR3 nucleotides are TGTGCCAGCAGCACCGGACAGGGGGCGCGCCTATCTAATTCACCCCTCCACTTT. Translating it yields CASSTGQGARLSNSPLHF.

This clone was recorded once. The chain recombines TRBV27 with TRBJ2-6; a weak D match, TRBD2 (5 bases). The CDR3 runs 17 residues. V was trimmed by 1 base and J by 0 bases, leaving 10 bases between them. Germline CDR1 reads MNHEY; CDR2 reads SMNVEV (reference sequence). CDR3 DNA sequence: TGTGCCAGCAGTTTATTGGACTCCAACTCTGGGGCCAACGTCCTGACTTTC. As protein: CASSLLDSNSGANVLTF.